Shown below are 8 T cell receptor beta chains from a single sample sequenced in a study of monozygotic twins with inflammatory bowel disease. Using the 5' RACE reads, TCRdb records one entry per CDR3 protein without DNA. The sample has about 130,000 distinct CDR3 sequences. The material sequenced was blood. Receptor source: a human donor with ulcerative colitis or Crohn's disease, or a healthy co-twin of an affected twin (not recorded which).

The chain's CDR3 is CASSRREVTGELFF. The chain uses TRBV5-1 and TRBJ2-2; the TRBD2 assignment by TCRdb is unverifiable without DNA. The CDR3 sequence is 14 residues long. Looked up from germline, CDR1 is SGHRS and CDR2 is YFSETQ.

The genes are TRBV29-1 and TRBJ2-7. This CDR3 is 13 amino acids long. Germline V gene data show CDR1 as SQVTM and CDR2 as ANQGSEA. The CDR3: CSVETESSYEQYF.

The chain uses TRBV5-4 and TRBJ2-3. This CDR3 has 14 residues. In germline, CDR1 is SGHNT, CDR2 YYREEE (reference sequence). CDR3 region: CASSSQRVADTQYF.

V usage is TRBV11-3 and J usage is TRBJ2-1. The CDR3 runs to 16 residues. CDR1 and CDR2 from the germline V gene are SGHNT and YENEEA. CDR3 protein: CASSLLSGAADNEQFF.

The gene calls are TRBV21-1 and TRBJ1-5. TRBV21-1 is annotated as a pseudogene. The CDR3 contains 15 residues. The CDR3 loop is CAQQKCGDSNQPQHF.

The rearrangement links TRBV28 to TRBJ2-1; the TCRdb D gene call, TRBD1, has no DNA to confirm it. The CDR3 totals 13 residues. CDR1 MDHEN and CDR2 SYDVKM come from the germline V gene. CDR3 amino acids: CASRGVGTHEQFF.

The chain is built from TRBV7-8 and TRBJ1-1; with no DNA, the TCRdb D assignment of TRBD1 cannot be verified. The CDR3 covers 15 residues. CDR1 SGHVS and CDR2 FQNEAQ come from the germline V gene. The CDR3 here is CASSVEQGANTEAFF.

The chain links TRBV27 to TRBJ2-1. The germline gives CDR1 MNHEY, CDR2 SMNVEV (reference sequence). The CDR3 is made up of 15 amino acids. The CDR3 reads CASRPSSGSYNEQFF.